This entry lists 4 T cell receptor beta chains sequenced from one sample in a study of shared clonotypes between healthy human individuals. Clones were sequenced by immunoSEQ multiplex PCR, and TCRdb holds only the in-frame ones, with some missing. The sample yields millions of clones, about 95% seen once. Sequenced input: naive CD4+ T cells sorted from blood. This sample's subset: CD45RA+ positively selected. These receptors all come from a man younger than 35 in good health.

The V and J genes are TRBV7-2 and TRBJ1-3, with D perhaps matching TRBD1 (5 bases). V was trimmed by 5 bases and J by 6 bases, leaving 11 bases between them. This CDR3 comprises 13 residues. The germline gives CDR1 SGHTA, CDR2 FQGNSA. In nucleotides, the CDR3 is TGTGCCAGCAGCCTGGGGCGAAAAAACACCATATATTTT. Its protein product is CASSLGRKNTIYF.

This sequence joins TRBV7-9 and TRBJ1-4, with 8 bases identical to TRBD1. Germline trimming cut 1 base from V and 9 bases from J; bases unmatched to any gene: 16. Germline V gene lookup returns CDR1 SEHNR and CDR2 FQNEAQ (reference sequence). This CDR3 is 18 amino acids long. The CDR3 is CASSLVGQGGGTLKKLFF. For the CDR3, the DNA is TGTGCCAGCAGCTTAGTAGGACAGGGCGGAGGAACATTGAAAAAACTGTTTTTT.

The V and J genes are TRBV10-3 and TRBJ1-3; D may be TRBD1 (5 bases). The V gene lost 8 bases and the J gene lost 0 bases, with 11 bases spanning the gap. Germline V lookup: CDR1 ENHRY, CDR2 SYGVKD. This CDR3 is 14 amino acids long. CDR3 sequence: CAIGGPSSGNTIYF. The DNA of the CDR3 is TGTGCCATCGGGGGACCGAGCTCTGGAAACACCATATATTTT.

The chain uses TRBV28 and TRBJ2-7; no clear D. This CDR3 comprises 14 residues. Trimming removed 1 base from V and 2 bases from J, with 9 bases in between. Germline CDR1 reads MDHEN; CDR2 reads SYDVKM. CDR3 sequence (DNA): TGTGCCAGCAGTTTATCCTCGCCCCCCTACGAGCAGTACTTC. Encoded protein: CASSLSSPPYEQYF.